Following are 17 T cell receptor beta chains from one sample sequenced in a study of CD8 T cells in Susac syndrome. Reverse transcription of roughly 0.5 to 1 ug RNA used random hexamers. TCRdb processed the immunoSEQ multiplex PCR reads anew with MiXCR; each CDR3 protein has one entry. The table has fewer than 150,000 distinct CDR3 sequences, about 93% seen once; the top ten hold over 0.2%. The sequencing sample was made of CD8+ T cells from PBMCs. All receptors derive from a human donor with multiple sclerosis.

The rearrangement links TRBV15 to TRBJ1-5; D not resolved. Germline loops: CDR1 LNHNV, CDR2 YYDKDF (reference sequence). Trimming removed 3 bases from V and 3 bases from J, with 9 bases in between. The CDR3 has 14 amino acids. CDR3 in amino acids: CATSSLGPNQPQHF. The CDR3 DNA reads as TGTGCCACCAGCAGCCTAGGACCCAATCAGCCCCAGCATTTT.

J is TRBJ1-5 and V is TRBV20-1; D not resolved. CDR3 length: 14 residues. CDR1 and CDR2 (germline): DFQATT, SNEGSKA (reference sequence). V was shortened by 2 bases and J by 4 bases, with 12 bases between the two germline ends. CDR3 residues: CSARPEGRNQPQHF. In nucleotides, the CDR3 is TGCAGTGCTAGACCGGAGGGTAGGAATCAGCCCCAGCATTTT.

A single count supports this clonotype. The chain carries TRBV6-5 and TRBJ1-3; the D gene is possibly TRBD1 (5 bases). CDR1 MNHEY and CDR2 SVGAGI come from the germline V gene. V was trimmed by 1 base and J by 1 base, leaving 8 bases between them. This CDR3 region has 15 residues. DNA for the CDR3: TGTGCCAGCAGTTACTTGGCAGGGTCTGGAAACACCATATATTTT. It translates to CASSYLAGSGNTIYF.

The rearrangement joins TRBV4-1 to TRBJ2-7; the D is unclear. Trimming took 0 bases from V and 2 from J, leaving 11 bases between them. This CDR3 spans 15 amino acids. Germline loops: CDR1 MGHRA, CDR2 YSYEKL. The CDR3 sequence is CASSQDPLSAYEQYF. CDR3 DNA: TGCGCCAGCAGCCAAGATCCTCTCAGCGCCTACGAGCAGTACTTC.

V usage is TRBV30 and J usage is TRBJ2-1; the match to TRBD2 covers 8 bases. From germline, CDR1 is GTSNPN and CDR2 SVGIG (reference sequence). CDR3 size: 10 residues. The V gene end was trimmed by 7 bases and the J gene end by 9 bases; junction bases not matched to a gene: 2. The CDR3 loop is CASGGVEQFF. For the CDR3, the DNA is TGTGCCTCGGGGGGGGTTGAGCAGTTCTTC.

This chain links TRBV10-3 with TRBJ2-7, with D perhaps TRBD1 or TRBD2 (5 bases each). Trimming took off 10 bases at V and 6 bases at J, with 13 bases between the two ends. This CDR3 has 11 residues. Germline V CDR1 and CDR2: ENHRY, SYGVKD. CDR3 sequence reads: CATGGQGEQYF. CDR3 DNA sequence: TGTGCCACCGGCGGGCAGGGCGAGCAGTACTTC.

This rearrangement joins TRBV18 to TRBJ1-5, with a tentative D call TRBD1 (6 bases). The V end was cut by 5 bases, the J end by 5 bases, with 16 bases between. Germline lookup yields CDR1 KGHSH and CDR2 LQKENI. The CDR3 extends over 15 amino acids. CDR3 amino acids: CASSADRLGDQPQHF. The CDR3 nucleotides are TGTGCCAGCTCAGCCGACAGGTTGGGCGATCAGCCCCAGCATTTT.

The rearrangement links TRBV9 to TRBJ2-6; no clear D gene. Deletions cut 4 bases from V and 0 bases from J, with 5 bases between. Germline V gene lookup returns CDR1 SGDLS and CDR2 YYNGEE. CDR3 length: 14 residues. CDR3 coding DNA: TGTGCCAGCAGCCCCGACTCTGGGGCCAACGTCCTGACTTTC. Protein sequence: CASSPDSGANVLTF.

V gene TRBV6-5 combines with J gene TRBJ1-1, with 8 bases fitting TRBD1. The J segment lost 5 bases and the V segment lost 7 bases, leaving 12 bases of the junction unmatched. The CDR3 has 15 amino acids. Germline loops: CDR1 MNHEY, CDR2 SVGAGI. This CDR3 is CASTTSGTGPTEAFF. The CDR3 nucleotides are TGTGCCAGCACCACCTCGGGGACAGGTCCTACTGAAGCTTTCTTT.

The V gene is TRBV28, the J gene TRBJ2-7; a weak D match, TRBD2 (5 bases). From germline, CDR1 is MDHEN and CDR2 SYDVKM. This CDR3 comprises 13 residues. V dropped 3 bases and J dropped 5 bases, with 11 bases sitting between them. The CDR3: CASSFGDGNEQYF. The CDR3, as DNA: TGTGCCAGCAGTTTCGGGGATGGGAACGAGCAGTACTTC. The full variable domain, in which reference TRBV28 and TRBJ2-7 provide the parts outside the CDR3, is DVKVTQSSRYLVKRTGEKVFLECVQDMDHENMFWYRQDPGLGLRLIYFSYDVKMKEKGDIPEGYSVSREKKERFSLILESASTNQTSMYLCASSFGDGNEQYFGPGTRLTVT.

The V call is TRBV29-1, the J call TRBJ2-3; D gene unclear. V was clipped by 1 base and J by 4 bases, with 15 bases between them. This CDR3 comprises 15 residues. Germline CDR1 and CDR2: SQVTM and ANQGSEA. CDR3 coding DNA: TGCAGCGTTGAAGGAACAGTAGACGGCCCAGATACGCAGTATTTT. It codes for CSVEGTVDGPDTQYF.

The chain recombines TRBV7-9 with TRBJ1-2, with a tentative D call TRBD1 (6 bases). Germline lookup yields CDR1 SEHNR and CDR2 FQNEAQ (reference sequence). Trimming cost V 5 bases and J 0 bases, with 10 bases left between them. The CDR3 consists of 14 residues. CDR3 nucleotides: TGTGCCAGCAGCGAGGGGGAAGCTAACTATGGCTACACCTTC. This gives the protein CASSEGEANYGYTF.

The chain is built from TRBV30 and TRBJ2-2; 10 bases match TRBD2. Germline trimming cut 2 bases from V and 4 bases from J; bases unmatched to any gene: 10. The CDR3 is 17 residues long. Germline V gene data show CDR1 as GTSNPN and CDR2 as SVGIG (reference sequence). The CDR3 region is CAWSQSGRAYPTGELFF. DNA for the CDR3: TGTGCCTGGAGTCAGAGCGGGAGGGCCTACCCCACCGGGGAGCTGTTTTTT.

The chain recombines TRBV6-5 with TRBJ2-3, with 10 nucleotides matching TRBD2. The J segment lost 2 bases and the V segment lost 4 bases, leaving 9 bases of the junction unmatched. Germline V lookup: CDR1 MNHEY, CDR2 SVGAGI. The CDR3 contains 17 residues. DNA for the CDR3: TGTGCCAGCAGTTCTCTTTGGACTAGCGGTTCCACAGATACGCAGTATTTT. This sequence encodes CASSSLWTSGSTDTQYF.

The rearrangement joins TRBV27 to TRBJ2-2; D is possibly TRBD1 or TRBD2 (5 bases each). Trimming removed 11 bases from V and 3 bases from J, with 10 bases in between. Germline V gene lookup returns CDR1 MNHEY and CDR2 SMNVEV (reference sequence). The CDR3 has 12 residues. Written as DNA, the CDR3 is TGTGCCCTCAGAGGGGACACCGGGGAGCTGTTTTTT. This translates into CALRGDTGELFF.

CDR3 residues: CASSRAGASGEKLFF. The CDR3 nucleotides are TGTGCCAGCAGTAGGGCAGGGGCTTCGGGAGAAAAACTGTTTTTT. The chain links TRBV27 to TRBJ1-4, with a tentative D call TRBD1 (6 bases). The CDR3 contains 15 residues. CDR1 and CDR2 (germline): MNHEY, SMNVEV (reference sequence). Trimming stripped 5 bases from V and 8 bases from J, with 18 bases between.

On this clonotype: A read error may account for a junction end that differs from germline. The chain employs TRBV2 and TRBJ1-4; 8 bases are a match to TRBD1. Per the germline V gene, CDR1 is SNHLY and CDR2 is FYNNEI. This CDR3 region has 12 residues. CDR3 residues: CASSFSRGDRIF. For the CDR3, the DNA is TGTGCCAGCAGTTTCTCCCGAGGGGACAGGATATTT.